The source of this T cell receptor (beta chain) is a study of cytomegalovirus exposure and HLA in healthy donors. Study findings and constraints: According to an earlier analysis, most TCR beta V segments yielded productive rearrangements about 87% or about 30% of the time.

Germline V lookup: CDR1 LNHDA, CDR2 SQIVND (reference sequence). Trimming took 4 bases from V and 2 from J; bases not matched to a gene: 10. This CDR3 is 16 amino acids long. 60 Vbeta and 13 Jbeta primers were used in PCR. Method: immunoSEQ multiplex PCR; TCRdb's copy keeps in-frame clones and lacks some. The sample holds approximately 180,000 clones, more than 65% seen once. This clone was counted between two and nine times. What it binds is not known. Input material: PBMCs. The clonotype was recovered from a woman aged 25 to 39 in good health and CMV-seronegative. The rearrangement joins TRBV19 to TRBJ2-7; 8 nucleotides line up with TRBD1. CDR3 coding DNA: TGTGCCAGTAGTACTATCACCAGGACAGGGACCTACGAGCAGTACTTC. Its translation is CASSTITRTGTYEQYF.